Listed here are 6 T cell receptor beta chains from one sample, sequenced in a study of blood T cells in healthy people across ages. Through a sample-barcoded 5' primer and a J-beta primer mix, a second PCR was run for roughly 7 to 12 cycles. Using its own MiXCR run on the 5' RACE reads, TCRdb lists one record per CDR3 protein. The sample has 1.5 million to 2 million distinct CDR3 sequences, 49% seen once; the top ten hold 2% to 2.5%. The sequenced sample consisted of blood. The receptors were sampled from a woman between 35 and 50 years old in good health.

Details on this clonotype: The junction differs from germline at one of its ends, possibly a read error. The chain is built from TRBV29-1 and TRBJ1-2, with D perhaps TRBD1 (6 bases). CDR1 is SQVTM, CDR2 ANQGSEA, per germline. This CDR3 is 11 amino acids long. CDR3 sequence reads: CSLEGDYGYTF. The DNA for the CDR3 is TGCAGCCTTGAGGGGGACTATGGCTACACCTTC.

This clonotype turned up a few times. This chain connects TRBV5-1 to TRBJ2-1; 8 bases line up with TRBD2. Germline V lookup: CDR1 SGHRS, CDR2 YFSETQ. This CDR3 comprises 16 residues. Trimming took 4 bases from V and 2 from J; bases not matched to a gene: 8. The CDR3 DNA reads TGCGCCAGCAGCCCGCCCCTTAGCGGGGCCTACAATGAGCAGTTCTTC. This sequence encodes CASSPPLSGAYNEQFF.

This chain connects TRBV11-2 to TRBJ2-1, with 10 bases fitting TRBD2. Germline V gene sequence: CDR1 SGHAT, CDR2 FQNNGV. The CDR3 is made up of 16 amino acids. With V trimmed by 5 bases and J by 1 base, 5 bases remained unmatched. CDR3 sequence reads: CASSDTSGVSYNEQFF. CDR3 sequence (DNA): TGTGCCAGCAGCGACACTAGCGGGGTATCCTACAATGAGCAGTTCTTC.

The rearrangement joins TRBV4-1 to TRBJ1-4, with 8 positions matching TRBD1. This CDR3 is built from 16 residues. Trimming removed 2 bases from V and 8 bases from J; junction bases left unmatched: 10. CDR1 and CDR2 (germline): MGHRA, YSYEKL. CDR3 DNA sequence: TGCGCCAGCAGCCAAACAGGACAGGGAGTAGGAGAAAAACTGTTTTTT. It is translated as CASSQTGQGVGEKLFF.

In this sample, this clonotype turned up a few times. The gene calls are TRBV10-3 and TRBJ1-4, with D possibly matching TRBD1 (5 bases). Trimming took 3 bases from V and 5 from J, leaving 10 bases between them. CDR1 and CDR2 from the germline V gene are ENHRY and SYGVKD. The CDR3 is 14 residues long. The DNA of the CDR3 is TGTGCCATCAGTGATGGGACCTCAAATGAAAAACTGTTTTTT. Amino acid sequence: CAISDGTSNEKLFF.

This rearrangement joins TRBV20-1 to TRBJ2-3; D is ambiguous. This CDR3 is built from 13 residues. Trimming shortened V by 1 base and J by 4 bases, and 9 bases separated the two germline ends. Germline V lookup: CDR1 DFQATT, CDR2 SNEGSKA (reference sequence). The CDR3 region has the DNA TGCAGTGCTAGAGTGAGGTTCCCAGATACGCAGTATTTT. It encodes CSARVRFPDTQYF.